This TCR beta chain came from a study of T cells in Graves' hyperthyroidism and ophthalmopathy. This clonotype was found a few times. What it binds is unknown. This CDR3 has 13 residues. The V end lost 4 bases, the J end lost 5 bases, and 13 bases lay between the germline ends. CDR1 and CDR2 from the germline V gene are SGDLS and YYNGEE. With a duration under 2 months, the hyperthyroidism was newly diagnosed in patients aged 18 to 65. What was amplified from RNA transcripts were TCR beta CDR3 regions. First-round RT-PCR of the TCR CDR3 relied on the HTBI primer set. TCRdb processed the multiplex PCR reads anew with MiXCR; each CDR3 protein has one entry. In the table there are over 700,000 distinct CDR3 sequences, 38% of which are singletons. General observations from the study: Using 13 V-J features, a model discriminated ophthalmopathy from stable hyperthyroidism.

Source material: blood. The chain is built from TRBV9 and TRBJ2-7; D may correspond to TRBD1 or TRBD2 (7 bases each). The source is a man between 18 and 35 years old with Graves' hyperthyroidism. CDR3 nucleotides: TGTGCCAGCAGCTCAGGGGGAGGGGACGAGCAGTACTTC. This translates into CASSSGGGDEQYF. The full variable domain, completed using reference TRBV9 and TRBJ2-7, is DSGVTQTPKHLITATGQRVTLRCSPRSGDLSVYWYQQSLDQGLQFLIQYYNGEERAKGNILERFSAQQFPDLHSELNLSSLELGDSALYFCASSSGGGDEQYFGPGTRLTVT.